These 2 T cell receptor beta chains came from one sample sequenced in a study of PD-1 blockade in mismatch repair-deficient tumors. Some clones are missing from TCRdb's copy, which holds only in-frame ones; the method was immunoSEQ multiplex PCR. The sample lists approximately 80,000 clones, roughly 80% seen once, with 5% to 7% in the top ten. Sequencing used peripheral blood, obtained 44 weeks after starting pembrolizumab. The receptors here all came from an adult with mismatch repair-deficient cancer.

Only one count was recorded for this clone. This sequence joins TRBV5-4 and TRBJ2-3; 7 bases fit TRBD2. The CDR3 loop spans 15 amino acids. After removal of 3 bases from V and 0 bases from J, the junction contained 4 bases not matched to a gene. Per germline, CDR1 SGHNT and CDR2 YYREEE (reference sequence). The CDR3 reads CASSSSGTSTDTQYF. The CDR3 DNA is TGTGCCAGCAGCTCTAGCGGAACTAGCACAGATACGCAGTATTTT. The full variable domain, its missing parts supplied by reference TRBV5-4 and TRBJ2-3, is ETGVTQSPTHLIKTRGQQVTLRCSSQSGHNTVSWYQQALGQGPQFIFQYYREEENGRGNFPPRFSGLQFPNYSSELNVNALELDDSALYLCASSSSGTSTDTQYFGPGTRLTVL.

The chain uses TRBV30 and TRBJ2-2; D is perhaps TRBD2 (5 bases). Looked up from germline, CDR1 is GTSNPN and CDR2 is SVGIG (reference sequence). V dropped 7 bases and J dropped 1 base, with 7 bases sitting between them. This CDR3 region has 12 residues. As DNA, the CDR3 is TGTGCCTCAGCGGAGAACACCGGGGAGCTGTTTTTT. Translated, it gives CASAENTGELFF.